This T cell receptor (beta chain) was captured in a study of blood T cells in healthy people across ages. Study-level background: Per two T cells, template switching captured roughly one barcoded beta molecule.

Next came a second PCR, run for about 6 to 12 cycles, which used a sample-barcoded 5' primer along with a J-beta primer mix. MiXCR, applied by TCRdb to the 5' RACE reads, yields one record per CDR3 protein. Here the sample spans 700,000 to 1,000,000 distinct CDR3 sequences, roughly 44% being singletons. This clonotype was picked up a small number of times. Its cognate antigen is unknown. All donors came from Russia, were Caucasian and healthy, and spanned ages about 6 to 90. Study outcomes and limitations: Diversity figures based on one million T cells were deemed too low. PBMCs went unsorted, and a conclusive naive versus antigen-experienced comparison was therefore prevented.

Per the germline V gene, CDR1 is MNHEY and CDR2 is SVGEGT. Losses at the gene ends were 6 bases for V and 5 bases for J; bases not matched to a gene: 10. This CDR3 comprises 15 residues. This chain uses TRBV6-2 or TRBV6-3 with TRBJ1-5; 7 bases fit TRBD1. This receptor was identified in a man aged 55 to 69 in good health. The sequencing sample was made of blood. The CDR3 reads CASSRQGDWDQPQHF. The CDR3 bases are TGTGCCAGCAGCCGACAGGGAGATTGGGATCAGCCCCAGCATTTT.